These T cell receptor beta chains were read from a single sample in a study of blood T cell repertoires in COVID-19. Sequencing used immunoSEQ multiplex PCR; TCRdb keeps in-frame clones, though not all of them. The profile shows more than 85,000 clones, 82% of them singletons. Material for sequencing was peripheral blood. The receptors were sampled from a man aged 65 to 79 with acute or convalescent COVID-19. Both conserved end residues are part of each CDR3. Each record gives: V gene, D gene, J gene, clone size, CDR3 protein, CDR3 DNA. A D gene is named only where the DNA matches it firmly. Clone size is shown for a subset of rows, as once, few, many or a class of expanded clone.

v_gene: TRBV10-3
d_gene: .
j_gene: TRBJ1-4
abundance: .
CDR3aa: CAISKTGSNEKLFF
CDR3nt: TGTGCCATCAGTAAGACAGGCTCTAATGAAAAACTGTTTTTT

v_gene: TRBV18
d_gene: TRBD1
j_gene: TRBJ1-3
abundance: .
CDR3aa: CASSRRQGTSGNTIYF
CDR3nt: TGTGCCAGCTCGCGTCGACAGGGGACCTCTGGAAACACCATATATTTT

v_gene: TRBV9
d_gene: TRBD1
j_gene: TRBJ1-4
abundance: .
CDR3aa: CASSSRGPGEKLFF
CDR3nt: TGTGCCAGCAGCTCCAGGGGGCCTGGGGAAAAACTGTTTTTT

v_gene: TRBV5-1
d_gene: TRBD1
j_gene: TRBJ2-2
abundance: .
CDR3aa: CASSQQGADTGELFF
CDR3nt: TGCGCCAGCAGCCAACAGGGGGCGGACACCGGGGAGCTGTTTTTT

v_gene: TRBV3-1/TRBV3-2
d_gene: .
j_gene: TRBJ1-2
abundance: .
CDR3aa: CASSLGWGGPGYTF
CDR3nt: TGTGCCAGCAGCCTCGGGTGGGGGGGCCCGGGCTACACCTTC

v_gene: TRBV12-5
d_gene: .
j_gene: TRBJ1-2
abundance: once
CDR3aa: CASGFGPGGTRGYTF
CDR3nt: TGTGCTAGTGGTTTCGGGCCGGGAGGGACGCGGGGCTACACCTTC

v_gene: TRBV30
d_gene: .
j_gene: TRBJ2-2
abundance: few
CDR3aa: CAWRSVNTNTGELFF
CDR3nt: TGTGCCTGGAGGTCTGTAAATACGAACACCGGGGAGCTGTTTTTT

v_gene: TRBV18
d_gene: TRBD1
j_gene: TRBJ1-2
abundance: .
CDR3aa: CASSPDRGSNYGYTF
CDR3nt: TGTGCCAGCTCACCCGACAGGGGGAGTAACTATGGCTACACCTTC

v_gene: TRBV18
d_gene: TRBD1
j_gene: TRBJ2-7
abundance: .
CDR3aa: CASSSTTGEYEQYF
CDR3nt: TGTGCCAGCTCATCCACGACAGGGGAATACGAGCAGTACTTC

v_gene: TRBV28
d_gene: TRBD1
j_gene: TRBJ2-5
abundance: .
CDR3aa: CASRSTGQGLQETQYF
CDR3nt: TGTGCCAGCAGGTCAACAGGACAGGGGCTCCAAGAGACCCAGTACTTC

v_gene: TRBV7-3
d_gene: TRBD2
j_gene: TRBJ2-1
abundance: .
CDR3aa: CASSLNPTLSGSPGEQFF
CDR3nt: TGTGCCAGCAGCTTAAACCCCACCCTTAGCGGGAGTCCGGGTGAGCAGTTCTTC

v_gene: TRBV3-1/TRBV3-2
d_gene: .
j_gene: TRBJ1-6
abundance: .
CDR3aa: CASSQDGGVNSPLHF
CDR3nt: TGTGCCAGCAGCCAAGATGGGGGGGTAAATTCACCCCTCCACTTT

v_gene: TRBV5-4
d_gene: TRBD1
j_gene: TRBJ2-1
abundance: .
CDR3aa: CASSVGQGSYNEQFF
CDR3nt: TGTGCCAGCAGCGTAGGACAGGGTTCCTACAATGAGCAGTTCTTC

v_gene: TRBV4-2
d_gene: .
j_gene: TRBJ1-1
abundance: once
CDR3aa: CASSQDTRNTEAFF
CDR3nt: TGTGCCAGCAGCCAAGATACGCGGAACACTGAAGCTTTCTTT